At least ten counts were recorded for the clone carrying this T cell receptor beta chain. This sample was taken from a study of Graves' ophthalmopathy and Graves' hyperthyroidism. Amplification from RNA transcripts yielded the TCR beta CDR3 regions. The first round was an RT-PCR with HTBI primers, and the second round was a multiplex PCR. TCRdb recomputed calls from the multiplex PCR reads with MiXCR, one row per CDR3 protein. The sample lists approximately 640,000 distinct CDR3 sequences; about 38% were seen once. V shed 3 bases and J shed 3 bases, with 11 bases lying between them. Germline V gives CDR1 SQVTM, CDR2 ANQGSEA. The CDR3 has 13 residues.

This clonotype was sampled from an adult man with Graves' ophthalmopathy. The sample was peripheral blood. The rearrangement joins TRBV29-1 to TRBJ1-1; no firm D call. CDR3 region: CSVEEVEDTEAFF. The CDR3 coding sequence is TGCAGCGTTGAGGAAGTTGAGGACACTGAAGCTTTCTTT.